Presented here are 3 T cell receptor beta chains from one specimen sequenced in a study of OX40 agonist ivuxolimab in advanced cancers. Method: immunoSEQ multiplex PCR; TCRdb's copy keeps in-frame clones and lacks some. The table lists about 43,000 clones, around 85% of them singletons, with 14% to 15% in the top ten. The sequenced sample was CD4+ or CD8+ T cells sorted from blood, obtained in a trial of the OX40 agonist ivuxolimab. These receptors all stem from an adult with an advanced solid tumor such as melanoma, head and neck, liver or kidney cancer.

The V call is TRBV6-6, the J call TRBJ1-1, with D hard to call. The CDR3 sequence is 14 residues long. V was shortened by 2 bases and J by 0 bases, with 7 bases between the two germline ends. Germline V gene data show CDR1 as MNHNY and CDR2 as SVGAGI (reference sequence). The CDR3 DNA reads TGTGCCAGCAGTTACGCCGCCCTGAACACTGAAGCTTTCTTT. Its translation: CASSYAALNTEAFF.

The V gene is TRBV29-1, the J gene TRBJ2-4, with no clear D. Germline V CDR1 and CDR2: SQVTM, ANQGSEA. The germline V and J ends were trimmed by 4 bases and 2 bases, with 18 bases remaining between them. The CDR3 covers 16 residues. CDR3 nucleotides: TGCAGCGTTGTCTCGGCAGCCCAACGCCCCAAAAACATTCAGTACTTC. The encoded protein is CSVVSAAQRPKNIQYF.

This chain joins TRBV6-5 and TRBJ1-1, with TRBD1 matching over 7 bases. The CDR3 contains 13 residues. Germline V gives CDR1 MNHEY, CDR2 SVGAGI. Germline trimming cut 3 bases from V and 8 bases from J; bases unmatched to any gene: 6. This CDR3 is CASSYKAGGEAFF. The CDR3, as DNA: TGTGCCAGCAGTTATAAGGCAGGGGGGGAAGCTTTCTTT.